This T cell receptor beta chain was documented in a study of T cells in Graves' hyperthyroidism and ophthalmopathy. CDR3 length: 13 residues. V was shortened by 3 bases and J by 6 bases, with 9 bases between the two germline ends. Germline values: CDR1 LNHDA, CDR2 SQIVND (reference sequence). This clonotype was observed at least ten times. Its antigen remains unknown. Researchers amplified the TCR beta CDR3 regions from RNA transcripts. An initial round of RT-PCR targeting the TCR CDR3 relied on the HTBI primer set. One entry per CDR3 protein, called by TCRdb with MiXCR from the multiplex PCR reads. The top ten clones hold roughly 10% of a sample with about 520,000 distinct CDR3 sequences, approximately 25% of them seen once. Notes on the study in general: Separation of ophthalmopathy from stable hyperthyroidism was achieved by a 13 V-J model. The model made its ophthalmopathy prediction, and onset followed a median 6.5 months later.

Material: blood. The rearrangement uses TRBV19 and TRBJ1-5, with D tentatively TRBD1 (6 bases). The clonotype was recovered from a woman aged 25-40 years with Graves' ophthalmopathy. The CDR3 loop reads CASSIQDSQPQHF. For the CDR3, the DNA is TGTGCCAGTAGTATTCAGGACAGTCAGCCCCAGCATTTT.